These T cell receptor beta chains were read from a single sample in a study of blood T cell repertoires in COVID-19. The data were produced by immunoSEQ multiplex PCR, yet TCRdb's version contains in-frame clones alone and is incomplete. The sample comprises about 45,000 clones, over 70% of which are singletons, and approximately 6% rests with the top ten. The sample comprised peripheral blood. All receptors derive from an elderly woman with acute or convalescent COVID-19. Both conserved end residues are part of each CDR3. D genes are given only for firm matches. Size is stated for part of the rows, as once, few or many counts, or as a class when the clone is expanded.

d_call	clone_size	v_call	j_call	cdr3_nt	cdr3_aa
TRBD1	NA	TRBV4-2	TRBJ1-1	TGTGCCAGCAGCCCCTCAGGGGGCACTGAAGCTTTCTTT	CASSPSGGTEAFF
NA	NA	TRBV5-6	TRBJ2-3	TGTGCCAGCAGCTTGGTTCAGGGCACAGATACGCAGTATTTT	CASSLVQGTDTQYF
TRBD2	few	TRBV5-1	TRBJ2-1	TGCGCCAGCGGACTAGCGGGGCCCTACAATGAGCAGTTCTTC	CASGLAGPYNEQFF
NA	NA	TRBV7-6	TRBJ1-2	TGTGCCAGCAGCTCCGGGGGAGGGGATGGCTACACCTTC	CASSSGGGDGYTF
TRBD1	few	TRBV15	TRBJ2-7	TGTGCCACCAGCAGAGGTTCAGGGGGCCACGAGCAGTACTTC	CATSRGSGGHEQYF
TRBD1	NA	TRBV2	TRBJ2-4	TGTGCCAGCCTCACTCAGGGGGCCTTAGCCAAAAACATTCAGTACTTC	CASLTQGALAKNIQYF
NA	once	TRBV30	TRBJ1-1	TGTGCCTGGAGTGTACCTGGCTTAAGCACTGAAGCTTTCTTT	CAWSVPGLSTEAFF
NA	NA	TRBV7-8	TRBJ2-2	TGTGCCAGCAGCTTTTCAGGGGTTTCGACCGGGGAGCTGTTTTTT	CASSFSGVSTGELFF
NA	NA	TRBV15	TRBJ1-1	TGTGCCACCAGCAGAGAACAGGGTCAGGAGACTGAAGCTTTCTTT	CATSREQGQETEAFF
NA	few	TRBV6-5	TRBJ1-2	TGTGCCACCCCGAGGGGGACTAACTATGGCTACACCTTC	CATPRGTNYGYTF
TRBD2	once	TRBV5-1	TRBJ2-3	TGCGCCAGCAGCTTGGGAGCTCGCGGGGGGGCCTGGGATGCGCAGTATTTT	CASSLGARGGAWDAQYF
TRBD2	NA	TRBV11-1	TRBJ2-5	TGTGCCAGCAGCTTAGGGGCTAGCGGAGAGACCCAGTACTTC	CASSLGASGETQYF
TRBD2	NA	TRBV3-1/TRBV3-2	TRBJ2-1	TGTGCCAGCAGCGCCCGACTAGCGGGGGGGCGTAATGAGCAGTTCTTC	CASSARLAGGRNEQFF
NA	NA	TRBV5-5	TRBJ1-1	TGTGCCAGCAAGAACCGGGAGCAGAACACTGAAGCTTTCTTT	CASKNREQNTEAFF
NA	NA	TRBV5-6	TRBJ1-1	TGTGCCAGCAGCTTAAGTAGAACTGAAGCTTTCTTT	CASSLSRTEAFF
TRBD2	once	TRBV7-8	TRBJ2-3	TGTGCCAGCAGCCTTTCTCGTTGGCGGGGGGGAACAGATACGCAGTATTTT	CASSLSRWRGGTDTQYF
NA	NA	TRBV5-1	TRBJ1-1	TGCGCCAGCAGCTTGAGTCAGGGGCTTTCGAACACTGAAGCTTTCTTT	CASSLSQGLSNTEAFF
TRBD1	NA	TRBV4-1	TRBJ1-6	TGCGCCAGCAGCCAAGGCTCAGGACAGGGACAATCACCCCTCCACTTT	CASSQGSGQGQSPLHF
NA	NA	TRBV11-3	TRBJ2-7	TGTGCCAGCAGCTTAGAAGGGAGCTCCTACGAGCAGTACTTC	CASSLEGSSYEQYF
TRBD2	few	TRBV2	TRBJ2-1	TGTGCCGGTCAGGATAGGACTAGCGACTACAATGAGCAGTTCTTC	CAGQDRTSDYNEQFF
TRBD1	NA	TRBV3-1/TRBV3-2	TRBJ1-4	TGTGCCAGCAGCCAACCGGGACAGGGAGGTGAAAAACTGTTTTTT	CASSQPGQGGEKLFF
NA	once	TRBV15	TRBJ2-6	TGTGCCACCAGCAGAGTTGCGGTCTCTGGGGCCAACGTCCTGACTTTC	CATSRVAVSGANVLTF
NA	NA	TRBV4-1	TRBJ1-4	TGCGCCAGCAGCCAAGGGAGGAGAGGGACTGAAGAAAAACTGTTTTTT	CASSQGRRGTEEKLFF
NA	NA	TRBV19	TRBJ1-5	TGTGCCAGTAGTACCCCCGGGGGGGGTAGCAATCAGCCCCAGCATTTT	CASSTPGGGSNQPQHF
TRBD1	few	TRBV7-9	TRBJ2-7	TGTGCCAGCAGCCAACCGGGACAGGGGGCCGAGCAGTACTTC	CASSQPGQGAEQYF
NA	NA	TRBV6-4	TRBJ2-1	TGTGCCAGCAGTGTTTTGGGCCTGAGCTCCTACAATGAGCAGTTCTTC	CASSVLGLSSYNEQFF
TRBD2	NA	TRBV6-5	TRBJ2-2	TGTGCCAGCAGTTACTCAGGCGGGGGGAACACCGGGGAGCTGTTTTTT	CASSYSGGGNTGELFF
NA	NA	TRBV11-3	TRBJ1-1	TGTGCCAGCAGCTCAGGGGCGAACACTGAAGCTTTCTTT	CASSSGANTEAFF
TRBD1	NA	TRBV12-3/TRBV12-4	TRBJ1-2	TGTGCCAGCAGTCCCAAGGGGGCATTTGGCTACACCTTC	CASSPKGAFGYTF
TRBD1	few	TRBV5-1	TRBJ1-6	TGCGCCAGCAGTATGGCCAGGGGGGATTCACCCCTCCACTTT	CASSMARGDSPLHF
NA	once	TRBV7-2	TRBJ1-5	TGTGCCAGCAGCTCTCATACCCGGACAGCTAGCAATCAGCCCCAGCATTTT	CASSSHTRTASNQPQHF
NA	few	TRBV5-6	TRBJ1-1	TGTGCCAGCAGTCCAGGGTTGAACACTGAAGCTTTCTTT	CASSPGLNTEAFF
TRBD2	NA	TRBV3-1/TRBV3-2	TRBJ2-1	TGTGCCAGCAGCCAAGATGCGGCGGGGGGGTATGAGCGGTTCTTC	CASSQDAAGGYERFF
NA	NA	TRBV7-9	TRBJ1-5	TGTGCCAGCACCTTCGACAGCTCCAATCAGCCCCAGCATTTT	CASTFDSSNQPQHF
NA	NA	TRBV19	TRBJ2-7	TGTGCCAGTAGTATGAAGGAGGGCAGCCCCTACGAGCAGTACTTC	CASSMKEGSPYEQYF
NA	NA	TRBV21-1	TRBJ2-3	TGTGCCAGCAGCTCTAACACAGGGATAGCCGATACGCAGTATTTT	CASSSNTGIADTQYF
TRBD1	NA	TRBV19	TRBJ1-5	TGTGCCAGTAGTGATACAGGGGAACAGCCCCAGCATTTT	CASSDTGEQPQHF
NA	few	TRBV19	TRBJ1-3	TGTGCCAGTAGTATCCTGCGGACAGACTCTGGAAACACCATATATTTT	CASSILRTDSGNTIYF
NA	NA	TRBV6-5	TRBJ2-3	TGTGCCAGCAGTACGCGGACCTCAGGGACAGATACGCAGTATTTT	CASSTRTSGTDTQYF
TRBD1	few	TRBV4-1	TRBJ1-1	TGCGCCAGCAGCCAAGATCGAGGGACAGGGGTCACTGAAGCTTTCTTT	CASSQDRGTGVTEAFF
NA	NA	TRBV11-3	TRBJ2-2	TGTGCCAGCAGCTTAGACAGTAACACCGGGGAGCTGTTTTTT	CASSLDSNTGELFF
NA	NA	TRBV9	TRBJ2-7	TGTGCCAGCAGCGTTGATCTCGGGGAGTACGAGCAGTACTTC	CASSVDLGEYEQYF
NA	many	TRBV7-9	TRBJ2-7	TGTGCCAGCAGCTTAGCGGGGGCCGGGAACGAGCAGTACTTC	CASSLAGAGNEQYF
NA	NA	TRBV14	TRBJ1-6	TGTGCCAGCAGCCTGGGACTCGAGAATTCACCCCTCCACTTT	CASSLGLENSPLHF
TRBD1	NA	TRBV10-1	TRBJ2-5	TGCGCCAGCAGTGAGTCAGGGGGGACAGGGCGACAAGAGACCCAGTACTTC	CASSESGGTGRQETQYF